This T cell receptor beta chain was sequenced during a study of blood T cell repertoires in COVID-19. Looking at the study overall: Sample material is recorded as cDNA or gDNA derived from T cells, B-cell-depleted T cells, or PBMCs.

Enrolment of Seattle patients took place during active infection, and they were followed longitudinally. Original data processing: The assay estimated nucleated cells by amplifying reference gene primers. Profiled with immunoSEQ multiplex PCR; TCRdb holds only in-frame clones, not every one. The D gene and trimming were derived from the DNA, and the V and J assignments and clone size from that table. The sample includes a few hundred thousand clones, roughly 91% of them seen just once. The CDR3 runs 16 residues. Trimming took off 1 base at V and 0 bases at J, with 10 bases between the two ends. Germline loops: CDR1 MGHRA, CDR2 YSYEKL.

The source is a young woman with COVID-19, enrolled during active disease. The J gene is TRBJ2-1, the V gene TRBV4-1, with a possible D match to TRBD1 (5 bases). The sample comprised peripheral blood. CDR3 in DNA: TGCGCCAGCAGCCAAGGACAGTACAACTCCTACAATGAGCAGTTCTTC. It yields the protein CASSQGQYNSYNEQFF.